These T cell receptor beta chains were read from a single sample in a study of blood T cell repertoires in COVID-19. Here immunoSEQ multiplex PCR was the method, and the copy in TCRdb shows in-frame clones only, minus some. The sample lists more than 45,000 clones, 65% to 85% occurring once. The sample taken for sequencing was peripheral blood. These receptor sequences come from a man aged 35-49 years with acute or convalescent COVID-19. Both conserved end residues are part of each CDR3. D genes are given only for firm matches. Size tells how often a clone was seen (once, few, many) or the class of an expanded clone, and some rows leave it out.

CASWDRVVTEAFF	TGTGCCAGTTGGGACAGGGTCGTCACTGAAGCTTTCTTT	NA	TRBD1	TRBV19	TRBJ1-1
CASSPLRGQTQETQYF	TGTGCCAGCTCACCACTCCGGGGACAGACACAAGAGACCCAGTACTTC	NA	TRBD1	TRBV18	TRBJ2-5
CASSYSSGLKNIQYF	TGTGCCAGCAGTTACTCATCAGGCCTGAAAAACATTCAGTACTTC	NA	NA	TRBV6-2/TRBV6-3	TRBJ2-4
CASSIEGTGLREAFF	TGTGCCAGTAGTATAGAGGGGACAGGGCTTCGAGAAGCTTTCTTT	NA	TRBD1	TRBV19	TRBJ1-1
CASSSGHGNTIYF	TGCGCCAGCAGCTCAGGGCACGGAAACACCATATATTTT	NA	NA	TRBV5-1	TRBJ1-3
CASMGQGRNTEAFF	TGTGCCAGCATGGGACAGGGTAGAAACACTGAAGCTTTCTTT	once	TRBD1	TRBV3-1/TRBV3-2	TRBJ1-1
CASSSRQGQGASGYTF	TGCGCCAGCAGCTCGAGACAGGGACAGGGGGCGTCTGGCTACACCTTC	once	TRBD1	TRBV5-1	TRBJ1-2
CSVGRGRPNEQFF	TGCAGCGTTGGGCGGGGCAGGCCTAATGAGCAGTTCTTC	NA	NA	TRBV29-1	TRBJ2-1
CATSDRSGLAGGPRDTQYF	TGTGCCACCAGTGACCGCTCGGGACTAGCGGGAGGGCCTCGAGATACGCAGTATTTT	NA	TRBD2	TRBV24-1	TRBJ2-3
CASKAPGGSPLHF	TGTGCCAGCAAGGCCCCGGGTGGTTCGCCCCTCCACTTT	NA	NA	TRBV6-5	TRBJ1-6
CATRGTETGGRAFF	TGTGCCACCAGGGGGACCGAGACAGGGGGTCGAGCTTTCTTT	NA	TRBD1	TRBV24-1	TRBJ1-1